These 27 T cell receptor beta chains share one sample of origin, sequenced in a study of cytomegalovirus exposure and HLA in healthy donors (dated by TCRdb to 2016 to 2017). The library was prepared using the immunoSEQ multiplex PCR assay. The multiplex PCR relied on a mix of 60 forward primers for TCR Vbeta segments and 13 reverse primers for TCR Jbeta segments. TCRdb provides this immuneACCESS table in a form limited to in-frame rearrangements. Some clones are lacking; in checked studies, under half of them reflect an unresolved V gene, and why the rest are absent is not known. Here the sample has about 140,000 clones; roughly 80% occur a single time. The ten largest clonotypes hold 4.3% of the sample. Sample: PBMCs. These receptors all come from a woman in her thirties or forties in good health and CMV-seropositive.

This rearrangement joins TRBV9 to TRBJ2-5; 7 nucleotides match TRBD1. Germline CDR1 is SGDLS and CDR2 is YYNGEE. The ends lost 4 bases at V and 3 bases at J; junction bases unmatched: 12. The CDR3 is 16 residues long. The CDR3 loop reads CASSTYDRVAEETQYF. CDR3 bases: TGTGCCAGCAGCACCTATGACAGGGTGGCGGAAGAGACCCAGTACTTC. Together with reference TRBV9 and TRBJ2-5, the CDR3 gives the full variable domain: DSGVTQTPKHLITATGQRVTLRCSPRSGDLSVYWYQQSLDQGLQFLIQYYNGEERAKGNILERFSAQQFPDLHSELNLSSLELGDSALYFCASSTYDRVAEETQYFGPGTRLLVL.

The gene calls are TRBV7-6 and TRBJ2-3; D perhaps matches TRBD1 (6 bases). V lost 5 bases to trimming and J lost 0 bases, with 15 bases between them. This CDR3 is built from 16 residues. Germline CDR1 SGHVS, CDR2 FNYEAQ. This chain's CDR3 is CASSPRTATSTDTQYF. The CDR3 DNA reads TGTGCCAGCAGCCCAAGGACAGCTACTAGCACAGATACGCAGTATTTT. Using reference TRBV7-6 and TRBJ2-3 for the parts outside the CDR3, the full variable domain is GAGVSQSPRYKVTKRGQDVALRCDPISGHVSLYWYRQALGQGPEFLTYFNYEAQQDKSGLPNDRFSAERPEGSISTLTIQRTEQRDSAMYRCASSPRTATSTDTQYFGPGTRLTVL.

This clone was counted once. The chain combines TRBV13 with TRBJ1-2; TRBD1 matches at 9 bases. The CDR3 runs 18 residues. From germline, CDR1 is PRHDT and CDR2 FYEKMQ (reference sequence). V trimming: 5 bases; J trimming: 5 bases; junction bases outside the gene matches: 18. The CDR3: CASSPGGGKQGAGYGYTF. The CDR3 nucleotides read TGTGCCAGCAGCCCAGGGGGGGGTAAACAGGGGGCCGGGTATGGCTACACCTTC.

The V gene is TRBV5-1, the J gene TRBJ2-7; 7 bases are a match to TRBD1. The CDR3 extends over 15 amino acids. Per the germline V gene, CDR1 is SGHRS and CDR2 is YFSETQ. V trimming: 2 bases; J trimming: 2 bases; junction bases outside the gene matches: 7. In DNA, the CDR3 is TGCGCCAGCAGCTTACAGGGGATTAGCGCCTACGAGCAGTACTTC. This gives the protein CASSLQGISAYEQYF.

This chain connects TRBV5-6 to TRBJ2-5; 8 nucleotides line up with TRBD2. V shed 4 bases and J 4 bases; nucleotides not matched to a gene: 9. CDR3 length: 15 residues. The germline V gene encodes CDR1 SGHDT and CDR2 YYEEEE. The CDR3 loop reads CASSPLREGRETQYF. As DNA, the CDR3 is TGTGCCAGCAGCCCCCTACGGGAGGGCCGAGAGACCCAGTACTTC.

The J gene is TRBJ2-5, the V gene TRBV28; TRBD2 matches at 11 bases. V shed 1 base and J 2 bases; nucleotides not matched to a gene: 6. CDR3 length equals 17 residues. Germline V gene sequence: CDR1 MDHEN, CDR2 SYDVKM. CDR3 sequence (DNA): TGTGCCAGCAGTTTATCTAGCGGGGGGTCCTCACAAGAGACCCAGTACTTC. Its translation is CASSLSSGGSSQETQYF.

The chain couples TRBV19 to TRBJ2-3, with D possibly matching TRBD1 (5 bases). V lost 3 bases and J 5 bases, leaving 9 bases between the germline ends. The CDR3 has 13 residues. Germline lookup yields CDR1 LNHDA and CDR2 SQIVND (reference sequence). In DNA form, the CDR3 reads TGTGCCAGTAGTATGGGGCTGGGAGATACGCAGTATTTT. Its protein is CASSMGLGDTQYF.

CDR3 sequence: CASTATEKLYGYTF. CDR3 DNA: TGTGCCAGTACCGCGACAGAGAAACTCTATGGCTACACCTTC. V usage is TRBV19 and J usage is TRBJ1-2; possibly TRBD1 for D (5 bases). The CDR3 spans 14 residues. The germline gives CDR1 LNHDA, CDR2 SQIVND (reference sequence). Trimming shortened V by 7 bases and J by 4 bases, and 16 bases separated the two germline ends.

This clone showed up just a few times. Other DNA sequences of this sample code for an identical CDR3. The rearrangement joins TRBV14 to TRBJ2-1; 7 nucleotides line up with TRBD2. Germline CDR1 reads SGHDN; CDR2 reads FVKESK. This CDR3 has 14 residues. J gave up 1 base and V 4 bases, and 1 base lay outside the gene matches. CDR3 in amino acids: CASSRGGSYNEQFF. CDR3 in DNA: TGTGCCAGCAGCCGGGGGGGATCCTACAATGAGCAGTTCTTC.

The V and J genes are TRBV30 and TRBJ1-6, with D perhaps matching TRBD1 (6 bases). CDR1 is GTSNPN and CDR2 is SVGIG in the germline V gene (reference sequence). Trimming cost V 4 bases and J 6 bases, with 13 bases left between them. The CDR3 covers 14 residues. The CDR3 region has the DNA TGTGCCTGGACGCCAGGGGTGGGTAATTCACCCCTCCACTTT. Residues: CAWTPGVGNSPLHF.

V usage is TRBV6-5 and J usage is TRBJ1-2; tentatively, D is TRBD1 (6 bases). This CDR3 comprises 13 residues. Deletions cut 2 bases from V and 5 bases from J, with 9 bases between. Germline V gene lookup returns CDR1 MNHEY and CDR2 SVGAGI. CDR3 DNA: TGTGCCAGCAGTTACGCCACAGGGTATGGCTACACCTTC. Its translation: CASSYATGYGYTF.

The V gene is TRBV18, the J gene TRBJ2-5, with D perhaps TRBD2 (6 bases). The germline V gene has CDR1 KGHSH and CDR2 LQKENI. V was pared by 4 bases and J by 0 bases, with 9 bases between. CDR3 length equals 14 residues. The CDR3 sequence: CASSRSGHQETQYF. CDR3 DNA sequence: TGTGCCAGCTCACGTAGCGGCCACCAAGAGACCCAGTACTTC. The full variable domain, in which reference TRBV18 and TRBJ2-5 provide the parts outside the CDR3, is NAGVMQNPRHLVRRRGQEARLRCSPMKGHSHVYWYRQLPEEGLKFMVYLQKENIIDESGMPKERFSAEFPKEGPSILRIQQVVRGDSAAYFCASSRSGHQETQYFGPGTRLLVL.

J is TRBJ2-3 and V is TRBV13; TRBD2 agrees at 12 bases. The CDR3 is 18 residues long. Germline CDR1 is PRHDT and CDR2 is FYEKMQ (reference sequence). The junction had 11 bases not matched to a gene; V was cut back by 5 bases and J by 2 bases. Here the CDR3 reads CASSGRSSSGRATDTQYF. In DNA form, the CDR3 reads TGTGCCAGCAGCGGACGATCCTCTAGCGGGAGGGCCACAGATACGCAGTATTTT.

This clone was observed once. The chain has TRBV2 and TRBJ2-2; D might be TRBD1 (6 bases). V was cut by 3 bases and J by 4 bases, with 9 bases left in between. Germline values: CDR1 SNHLY, CDR2 FYNNEI. The CDR3 length is 14 residues. The CDR3 sequence: CASSEGAFTGELFF. CDR3 coding DNA: TGTGCCAGCAGTGAGGGGGCGTTCACCGGGGAGCTGTTTTTT.

The rearrangement joins TRBV5-1 to TRBJ1-5; a weak D match, TRBD1 (5 bases). The germline V gene encodes CDR1 SGHRS and CDR2 YFSETQ. Trimming pared 0 bases from V and 3 bases from J, leaving 10 bases between. The CDR3 covers 15 residues. The CDR3 loop is CASSLGDSFNQPQHF. The CDR3 DNA reads as TGCGCCAGCAGCTTGGGAGACAGTTTCAATCAGCCCCAGCATTTT.

The rearrangement uses TRBV19 and TRBJ1-2; no definite D call. Germline CDR1 is LNHDA and CDR2 is SQIVND (reference sequence). There are 11 residues in the CDR3. Deletions cut 1 base from V and 6 bases from J, with 3 bases between. The CDR3 sequence is CASSIGDGYTF. The CDR3 DNA is TGTGCCAGTAGTATAGGAGATGGCTACACCTTC.

The chain is built from TRBV7-8 and TRBJ2-3, with 7 bases matching TRBD1. Germline V CDR1 and CDR2: SGHVS, FQNEAQ. This CDR3 is built from 13 residues. V shed 7 bases and J 4 bases; nucleotides not matched to a gene: 5. CDR3 residues: CASIFQGADTQYF. CDR3 DNA sequence: TGTGCCAGCATTTTCCAGGGGGCAGATACGCAGTATTTT.

V usage is TRBV5-4 and J usage is TRBJ2-5, with 12 bases aligning to TRBD2. The CDR3 contains 16 residues. Trimming at V came to 4 bases and at J to 5 bases, leaving 9 bases not matched to a gene. Germline CDR1 reads SGHNT; CDR2 reads YYREEE (reference sequence). The CDR3 DNA follows: TGTGCCAGCAGCCCCAGACTAGCGGGGGCAGGGGAGACCCAGTACTTC. Translation: CASSPRLAGAGETQYF.

The table lists this clone with a count of one. The chain recombines TRBV13 with TRBJ1-6, with D tentatively TRBD1 (6 bases). The ends were cut back, 5 bases at V and 0 bases at J, with 23 bases in the middle. The CDR3 length is 20 residues. In germline, CDR1 is PRHDT, CDR2 FYEKMQ (reference sequence). DNA for the CDR3: TGTGCCAGCAGCACAACCAGGGACACCTTCAGGAGCTCCTATAATTCACCCCTCCACTTT. Its translation: CASSTTRDTFRSSYNSPLHF. Filled out from reference TRBV13 and TRBJ1-6, the complete variable domain reads AAGVIQSPRHLIKEKRETATLKCYPIPRHDTVYWYQQGPGQDPQFLISFYEKMQSDKGSIPDRFSAQQFSDYHSELNMSSLELGDSALYFCASSTTRDTFRSSYNSPLHFGNGTRLTVT.

The chain combines TRBV7-2 with TRBJ1-6; TRBD1 might be the D (6 bases). The CDR3 runs 13 residues. Germline CDR1 is SGHTA and CDR2 is FQGNSA. Trimming shortened V by 2 bases and J by 9 bases, and 8 bases separated the two germline ends. The CDR3 DNA reads TGTGCCAGCAGCTTAACAGGGAGTTCACCCCTCCACTTT. Translating gives CASSLTGSSPLHF.

This sequence joins TRBV11-1 and TRBJ2-1, with TRBD1 as a possible D gene (5 bases). The CDR3 is 16 residues long. Germline V lookup: CDR1 SGHAT, CDR2 FQDESV (reference sequence). Trimming stripped 6 bases from V and 1 base from J, with 16 bases between. CDR3 sequence reads: CASSPGRGWSYNEQFF. The CDR3 nucleotides are TGTGCCAGCAGTCCCGGTAGGGGCTGGTCCTACAATGAGCAGTTCTTC.

The chain carries TRBV27 and TRBJ1-3; 7 bases align to TRBD1. The CDR3 is 14 amino acids. The V gene's germline CDR1 is MNHEY and CDR2 SMNVEV (reference sequence). J was trimmed by 2 bases and V by 5 bases; bases with no gene match: 3. CDR3 residues: CASSIGGPGNTIYF. CDR3 DNA sequence: TGTGCCAGCAGTATAGGGGGCCCTGGAAACACCATATATTTT.

The V call is TRBV14, the J call TRBJ2-3, with no clear D. In germline, CDR1 is SGHDN, CDR2 FVKESK. V gave up 0 bases and J gave up 6 bases, with 16 bases separating them. The length of the CDR3 is 16 residues. Written as DNA, the CDR3 is TGTGCCAGCAGCCAAGATTGGGCCTTGGGTAAGGATACGCAGTATTTT. As protein: CASSQDWALGKDTQYF.

The CDR3 DNA reads as TGTGCCAGCAGGCCCAGACAGGCCCTGAATCAGCCCCAGCATTTT. Amino acids: CASRPRQALNQPQHF. The chain is built from TRBV28 and TRBJ1-5, with D possibly TRBD1 on 6 matching bases. V was shortened by 6 bases and J by 4 bases, with 16 bases between the two germline ends. The CDR3 is made up of 15 amino acids. The germline V gene has CDR1 MDHEN and CDR2 SYDVKM.

J is TRBJ2-1 and V is TRBV7-8, with TRBD1 identical over 9 bases. The CDR3 has 16 residues. From germline, CDR1 is SGHVS and CDR2 FQNEAQ. V trimming: 0 bases; J trimming: 6 bases; junction bases outside the gene matches: 6. The CDR3 sequence is CASSLAGTGKVNEQFF. As DNA, the CDR3 is TGTGCCAGCAGCTTAGCCGGGACAGGGAAAGTCAATGAGCAGTTCTTC.

This clone is a singleton in its sample. The chain has TRBV6-5 and TRBJ2-1, with D possibly being TRBD1 (6 bases). CDR3 length: 13 amino acids. The germline gives CDR1 MNHEY, CDR2 SVGAGI. V was cut by 0 bases and J by 10 bases, with 10 bases left in between. In DNA, the CDR3 is TGTGCCAGCAGTTACTCGGACAGCCGGGAGCAGTTCTTC. As protein: CASSYSDSREQFF.

The gene calls are TRBV4-1 and TRBJ1-1, with D possibly being TRBD1 (5 bases). There are 18 residues in the CDR3. CDR1 MGHRA and CDR2 YSYEKL come from the germline V gene. V was clipped by 0 bases and J by 5 bases, with 22 bases between them. DNA for the CDR3: TGCGCCAGCAGCCAAGATCGGTGGAAGACGGGGGTCGAGACTGAAGCTTTCTTT. It specifies CASSQDRWKTGVETEAFF.